The TCR beta chain under discussion was sequenced for a study of blood T cell repertoires in COVID-19. Unmatched junction bases numbered 11, after V lost 2 bases and J lost 5 bases. Germline values: CDR1 KGHDR, CDR2 SFDVKD. The CDR3 loop spans 18 amino acids. TCRdb's copy holds only in-frame clones and misses some; the assay was immunoSEQ multiplex PCR. This repertoire shows a few hundred thousand clones, roughly 90% found once; its top ten account for roughly 1%. Ages ranged from roughly 18 to 95 years, with residence in about 24 US areas. The sequenced material came from PBMCs or T cells enriched from blood (not recorded which). The chain has TRBV24-1 and TRBJ2-1; 10 positions match TRBD1. This clonotype was sampled from a woman under 40 who had recovered from COVID-19. The CDR3 region is CATSDSRKGQGFDNEQFF. As DNA, the CDR3 is TGTGCCACCAGTGATTCGCGAAAGGGACAGGGGTTCGACAATGAGCAGTTCTTC.